This TCR beta chain derives from a study of T-cell memory formation after mild COVID-19. TCRdb fed the 5' RACE reads into MiXCR, producing one record per CDR3 protein. The repertoire holds around 250,000 distinct CDR3 sequences, with 15% to 20% as singletons. V was clipped by 5 bases and J by 1 base; unmatched bases: 6. From germline, CDR1 is SGHTA and CDR2 FQGNSA. There are 15 residues in the CDR3. Material: PBMCs or a T cell subset sorted from them (not recorded which). The TCR sequence derives from a man in his late teens or twenties who had mild COVID-19 (a few samples of this study predate the infection). Cell type and time point are not known. The chain recombines TRBV7-2 with TRBJ2-3; TRBD1 agrees at 7 bases. The CDR3 region is CASSPRTGGTDTQYF. In DNA, the CDR3 is TGTGCCAGCAGCCCACGAACAGGGGGCACAGATACGCAGTATTTT.